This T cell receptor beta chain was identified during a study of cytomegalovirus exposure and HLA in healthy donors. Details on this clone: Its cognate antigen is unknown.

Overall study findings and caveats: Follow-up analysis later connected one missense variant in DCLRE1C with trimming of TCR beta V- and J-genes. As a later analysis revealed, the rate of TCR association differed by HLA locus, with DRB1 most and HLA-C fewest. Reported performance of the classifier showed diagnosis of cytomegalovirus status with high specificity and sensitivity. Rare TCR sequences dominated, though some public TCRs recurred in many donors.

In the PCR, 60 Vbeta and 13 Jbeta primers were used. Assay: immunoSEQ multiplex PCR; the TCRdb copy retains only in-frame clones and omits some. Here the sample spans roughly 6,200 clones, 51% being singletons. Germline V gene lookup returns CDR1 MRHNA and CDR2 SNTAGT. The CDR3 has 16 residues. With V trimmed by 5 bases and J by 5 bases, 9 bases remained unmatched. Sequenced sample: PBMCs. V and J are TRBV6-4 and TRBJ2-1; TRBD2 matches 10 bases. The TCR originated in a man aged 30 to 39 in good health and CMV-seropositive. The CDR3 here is CASSSKAGGGNNEQFF. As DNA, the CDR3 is TGTGCCAGCAGTTCTAAAGCGGGAGGGGGTAACAATGAGCAGTTCTTC.